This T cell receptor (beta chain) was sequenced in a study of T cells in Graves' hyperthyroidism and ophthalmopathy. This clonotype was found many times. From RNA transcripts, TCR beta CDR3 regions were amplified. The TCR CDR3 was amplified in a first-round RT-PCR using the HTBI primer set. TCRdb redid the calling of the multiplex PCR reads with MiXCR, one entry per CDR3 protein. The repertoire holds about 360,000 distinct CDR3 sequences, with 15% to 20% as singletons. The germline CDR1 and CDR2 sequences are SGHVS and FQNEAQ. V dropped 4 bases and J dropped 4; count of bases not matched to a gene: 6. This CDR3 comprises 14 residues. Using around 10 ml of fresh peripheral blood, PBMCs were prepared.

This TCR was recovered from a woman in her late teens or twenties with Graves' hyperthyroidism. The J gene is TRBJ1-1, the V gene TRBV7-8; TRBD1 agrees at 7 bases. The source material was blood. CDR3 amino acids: CASSSDRDSTEAFF. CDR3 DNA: TGTGCCAGCAGCTCCGACAGGGACAGCACTGAAGCTTTCTTT.